This TCR beta chain stems from a study of cytomegalovirus exposure and HLA in healthy donors. In the study overall: Roughly 85 million unique TCRs from HLA-typed donors made up an early data release. Overall study findings and caveats: Highly shared sequence variants in one cluster were likely a sequencing artifact. Being productive about 87% or about 30% of the time was typical of most TCR beta V segments in an earlier analysis. TRBV6-2, TRBV6-3 and some other V segments were excluded as indistinguishable.

A word on this clone: The antigen remains undetermined.

Germline CDR1 is LNHDA and CDR2 is SQIVND (reference sequence). The J segment lost 0 bases and the V segment lost 7 bases, leaving 6 bases of the junction unmatched. This CDR3 region has 14 residues. It was with 60 Vbeta and 13 Jbeta primers that the PCR ran. The data were produced by immunoSEQ multiplex PCR, yet TCRdb's version contains in-frame clones alone and is incomplete. The data contain around 120,000 clones, around 79% of them seen just once; the ten biggest clones take up around 3.1%. The chain uses TRBV19 and TRBJ2-7; 7 bases match TRBD1. Sample: PBMCs. This clonotype was obtained from a woman aged 40 to 50 in good health and CMV-seronegative. CDR3 in DNA: TGTGCCAGTAAGGGGGCAGATAGCTCCTACGAGCAGTACTTC. This gives the protein CASKGADSSYEQYF.